Each of the 29 T cell receptor beta chains below was sequenced from the same sample in a study of cytomegalovirus exposure and HLA in healthy donors. 60 Vbeta and 13 Jbeta primers were used in PCR. Sequencing used immunoSEQ multiplex PCR; TCRdb keeps in-frame clones, though not all of them. The sample carries 110,000 to 150,000 clones, roughly 80% recorded once. Sequenced material: PBMCs. The receptor source for this set is a female donor in good health and CMV-seronegative.

V is TRBV11-2 and J is TRBJ1-2; 7 bases agree with TRBD1. Germline V gene data show CDR1 as SGHAT and CDR2 as FQNNGV. This CDR3 is 13 amino acids long. After removal of 5 bases from V and 4 bases from J, the junction contained 4 bases not matched to a gene. The CDR3 reads CASSRDSIYGYTF. The CDR3 region has the DNA TGTGCCAGCAGCCGGGACAGTATCTATGGCTACACCTTC.

This chain uses TRBV28 with TRBJ2-6; a possible D gene is TRBD2 (6 bases). Trimming took 2 bases from V and 0 from J, leaving 8 bases between them. This CDR3 contains 16 residues. Germline-derived CDR1 and CDR2 are MDHEN and SYDVKM. This CDR3 reads CASSLAGISGANVLTF. The CDR3 DNA is TGTGCCAGCAGTTTAGCGGGAATCTCTGGGGCCAACGTCCTGACTTTC.

V usage is TRBV2 and J usage is TRBJ2-1, with 13 nucleotides matching TRBD2. V was pared by 4 bases and J by 0 bases, with 9 bases of the junction left unmatched. This CDR3 is built from 19 residues. Per the germline V gene, CDR1 is SNHLY and CDR2 is FYNNEI. The CDR3, as DNA: TGTGCCAGCAGTGTCCCAGGGACTAGCGGGACCAGCTCCTACAATGAGCAGTTCTTC. Residues: CASSVPGTSGTSSYNEQFF.

The chain uses TRBV6-5 and TRBJ1-4; TRBD1 might be the D (5 bases). This CDR3 comprises 14 residues. The V gene's germline CDR1 is MNHEY and CDR2 SVGAGI. Trimming shortened V by 5 bases and J by 3 bases, and 10 bases separated the two germline ends. This CDR3 reads CASSVGVANEKLFF. DNA for the CDR3: TGTGCCAGCAGTGTAGGGGTGGCTAATGAAAAACTGTTTTTT.

This clone was counted a few times. This sequence joins TRBV7-9 and TRBJ2-2, with D tentatively TRBD1 (5 bases). This CDR3 comprises 16 residues. Germline CDR1 SEHNR, CDR2 FQNEAQ (reference sequence). The V end was cut by 5 bases, the J end by 2 bases, with 15 bases between. The CDR3 sequence is CASSPRQSVNTGELFF. For the CDR3, the DNA is TGTGCCAGCAGCCCCCGACAGAGCGTCAACACCGGGGAGCTGTTTTTT.

The chain uses TRBV6-5 and TRBJ1-5; TRBD1 agrees at 10 bases. Germline V lookup: CDR1 MNHEY, CDR2 SVGAGI. The CDR3 is 14 amino acids. V was clipped by 4 bases and J by 5 bases; unmatched bases: 2. CDR3 coding DNA: TGTGCCAGCAGTTTGACAGGGGGCGATCAGCCCCAGCATTTT. Its protein is CASSLTGGDQPQHF.

V is TRBV6-5 and J is TRBJ1-1; 9 positions agree with TRBD1. From germline, CDR1 is MNHEY and CDR2 SVGAGI. The length of the CDR3 is 15 residues. After removal of 5 bases from V and 4 bases from J, the junction contained 8 bases not matched to a gene. The CDR3 loop reads CASSHTGTGSTEAFF. In nucleotides, the CDR3 is TGTGCCAGCAGTCATACCGGGACAGGGTCCACTGAAGCTTTCTTT.

The gene calls are TRBV14 and TRBJ2-3; 7 bases align to TRBD2. This CDR3 has 13 residues. The trim removed 2 bases at V and 6 bases at J, leaving 2 bases unmatched. Looked up from germline, CDR1 is SGHDN and CDR2 is FVKESK. CDR3 DNA: TGTGCCAGCAGCCAATGGGAGGGGGATACGCAGTATTTT. This codes for CASSQWEGDTQYF.

This rearrangement joins TRBV9 to TRBJ2-7; D remains unclear. V lost 0 bases to trimming and J lost 6 bases, with 10 bases between them. This CDR3 spans 13 amino acids. Germline values: CDR1 SGDLS, CDR2 YYNGEE. The CDR3 DNA reads as TGTGCCAGCAGCGTAGGTACGGAGATCGAGCAGTACTTC. This sequence encodes CASSVGTEIEQYF.

This clone was recorded once. The chain links TRBV6-1 to TRBJ2-7; D call uncertain. Germline V gene lookup returns CDR1 MNHNS and CDR2 SASEGT. V lost 3 bases and J lost 6, with 9 bases in between. This CDR3 has 12 amino acids. The CDR3 region is CASSDGQREQYF. For the CDR3, the DNA is TGTGCCAGCAGTGATGGCCAGCGCGAGCAGTACTTC.

The V call is TRBV7-9, the J call TRBJ2-3; perhaps TRBD1 as D (6 bases). Germline V CDR1 and CDR2: SEHNR, FQNEAQ (reference sequence). The CDR3 length is 14 residues. The V gene lost 5 bases and the J gene lost 5 bases, with 14 bases spanning the gap. CDR3 DNA: TGTGCCAGCAGCCGAGGACAGTCTGAAGATACGCAGTATTTT. Its translation: CASSRGQSEDTQYF.

V and J are TRBV6-5 and TRBJ1-2; D not resolved. The CDR3 consists of 14 residues. Germline V gene data show CDR1 as MNHEY and CDR2 as SVGAGI. V gave up 0 bases and J gave up 0 bases, with 5 bases separating them. The CDR3 sequence is CASSYSSSNYGYTF. Here the CDR3 DNA reads TGTGCCAGCAGTTACTCATCTTCTAACTATGGCTACACCTTC.

The rearrangement uses TRBV5-1 and TRBJ1-1, with unresolved D. The V gene lost 0 bases and the J gene lost 4 bases, with 10 bases spanning the gap. CDR3 length equals 14 residues. CDR1 SGHRS and CDR2 YFSETQ come from the germline V gene. The CDR3 protein is CASSLDGVITEAFF. CDR3 nucleotide sequence: TGCGCCAGCAGCTTGGACGGAGTTATCACTGAAGCTTTCTTT.

This sequence joins TRBV6-1 and TRBJ1-1; no firm D call. Germline V lookup: CDR1 MNHNS, CDR2 SASEGT. V lost 10 bases and J 5 bases, leaving 14 bases between the germline ends. This CDR3 is built from 12 residues. The CDR3 region is CANKYRETEAFF. The CDR3 bases are TGTGCCAACAAGTACAGAGAAACTGAAGCTTTCTTT.

J is TRBJ1-5 and V is TRBV6-5; a weak D match, TRBD1 (5 bases). The germline V and J ends were trimmed by 5 bases and 4 bases, with 12 bases remaining between them. The CDR3 runs 14 residues. Germline V gives CDR1 MNHEY, CDR2 SVGAGI. The CDR3 region is CASSPRTFNQPQHF. CDR3 bases: TGTGCCAGCAGTCCGAGGACATTTAATCAGCCCCAGCATTTT.

This chain connects TRBV29-1 to TRBJ2-5; tentatively, D is TRBD2 (5 bases). V gave up 3 bases and J gave up 4 bases, with 15 bases separating them. Germline values: CDR1 SQVTM, CDR2 ANQGSEA. The CDR3 is 14 amino acids. The CDR3 DNA reads TGCAGCGTTGATCTAGGCAGGAGGCTAGAGACCCAGTACTTC. Translating it yields CSVDLGRRLETQYF. Full variable domain (rest looked up from reference TRBV29-1 and TRBJ2-5): SAVISQKPSRDICQRGTSLTIQCQVDSQVTMMFWYRQQPGQSLTLIATANQGSEATYESGFVIDKFPISRPNLTFSTLTVSNMSPEDSSIYLCSVDLGRRLETQYFGPGTRLLVL.

The rearrangement links TRBV7-9 to TRBJ1-2, with 11 positions matching TRBD1. Germline V lookup: CDR1 SEHNR, CDR2 FQNEAQ (reference sequence). The CDR3 is 14 amino acids. J was trimmed by 9 bases and V by 6 bases; bases with no gene match: 9. In DNA, the CDR3 is TGTGCCAGCAGTACCGGACAGGGGGCGCTTAGCTACACCTTC. It specifies CASSTGQGALSYTF. The variable domain in full, completed from reference TRBV7-9 and TRBJ1-2, reads DTGVSQNPRHKITKRGQNVTFRCDPISEHNRLYWYRQTLGQGPEFLTYFQNEAQLEKSRLLSDRFSAERPKGSFSTLEIQRTEQGDSAMYLCASSTGQGALSYTFGSGTRLTVV.

V is TRBV7-8 and J is TRBJ2-1, with D possibly matching TRBD2 (6 bases). The V gene's germline CDR1 is SGHVS and CDR2 FQNEAQ. The CDR3 sequence is 16 residues long. V dropped 1 base and J dropped 0 bases, with 10 bases sitting between them. The chain's CDR3 is CASSLVGGSSYNEQFF. CDR3 coding DNA: TGTGCCAGCAGCTTAGTCGGGGGAAGCTCCTACAATGAGCAGTTCTTC.

The V gene is TRBV5-6, the J gene TRBJ1-5; 7 nucleotides match TRBD1. This CDR3 has 14 amino acids. Germline values: CDR1 SGHDT, CDR2 YYEEEE. The junction had 3 bases not matched to a gene; V was cut back by 2 bases and J by 4 bases. CDR3 nucleotide sequence: TGTGCCAGCAGCTTTGGGACAGAAAATCAGCCCCAGCATTTT. Its protein is CASSFGTENQPQHF.

The CDR3 bases are TGTGCCAGCAGCTTAGGAGGAGGGCTTGAGCAGTTCTTC. Its translation: CASSLGGGLEQFF. The gene calls are TRBV7-2 and TRBJ2-1; D is possibly TRBD2 (6 bases). CDR1 and CDR2 from the germline V gene are SGHTA and FQGNSA. The CDR3 has 13 amino acids. V lost 1 base and J lost 9, with 10 bases in between. Variable domain in full (rest from reference TRBV7-2 and TRBJ2-1): GAGVSQSPSNKVTEKGKDVELRCDPISGHTALYWYRQSLGQGLEFLIYFQGNSAPDKSGLPSDRFSAERTGGSVSTLTIQRTQQEDSAVYLCASSLGGGLEQFFGPGTRLTVL.

V usage is TRBV5-8 and J usage is TRBJ2-7, with 8 bases lining up with TRBD2. This CDR3 comprises 16 residues. Trimming removed 3 bases from V and 0 bases from J; junction bases left unmatched: 8. Germline CDR1 SGHTS, CDR2 YDEGEE. The CDR3 protein is CASSSGGGRSSYEQYF. The CDR3 DNA reads as TGTGCCAGCAGCTCGGGGGGGGGCAGGAGCTCCTACGAGCAGTACTTC.

This clone is a singleton in its sample. The CDR3 DNA is TGTGCCAGCAGCTTAGGGGCAGGGCTAGATACGCAGTATTTT. Amino acid sequence: CASSLGAGLDTQYF. This chain links TRBV11-3 with TRBJ2-3, with D possibly TRBD1 on 5 matching bases. Trimming pared 1 base from V and 5 bases from J, leaving 10 bases between. CDR1 and CDR2 from the germline V gene are SGHNT and YENEEA. This CDR3 has 14 residues.

This clone came up a few times. V is TRBV5-1 and J is TRBJ1-1, with 9 bases lining up with TRBD1. The junction had 20 bases not matched to a gene; V was cut back by 0 bases and J by 2 bases. Germline V gene lookup returns CDR1 SGHRS and CDR2 YFSETQ. The CDR3 extends over 21 amino acids. CDR3 amino acids: CASSLGDRASPPSPENTEAFF. CDR3 nucleotides: TGCGCCAGCAGCTTGGGGGACAGGGCGTCCCCCCCAAGCCCCGAAAACACTGAAGCTTTCTTT.

The V call is TRBV6-1, the J call TRBJ2-1, with D possibly being TRBD1 (6 bases). In germline, CDR1 is MNHNS, CDR2 SASEGT. This CDR3 has 15 amino acids. V dropped 2 bases and J dropped 1 base, with 9 bases sitting between them. The CDR3 DNA is TGTGCCAGCAGTGAACAGGGGCAGTCCTACAATGAGCAGTTCTTC. It specifies CASSEQGQSYNEQFF.

This chain joins TRBV28 and TRBJ1-2; D is perhaps TRBD1 (5 bases). V was clipped by 5 bases and J by 7 bases, with 11 bases between them. Germline V gene sequence: CDR1 MDHEN, CDR2 SYDVKM. This CDR3 comprises 12 residues. The CDR3 sequence: CASSGGGPGYTF. CDR3 sequence (DNA): TGTGCCAGCAGTGGGGGAGGTCCTGGCTACACCTTC.

The chain carries TRBV7-6 and TRBJ1-1, with a possible D match to TRBD1 (5 bases). The germline V gene has CDR1 SGHVS and CDR2 FNYEAQ. Trimming shortened V by 2 bases and J by 2 bases, and 15 bases separated the two germline ends. CDR3 size: 16 residues. CDR3 loop: CASSLTRDGGNTEAFF. The CDR3 nucleotides read TGTGCCAGCAGCTTAACCCGGGACGGGGGAAACACTGAAGCTTTCTTT.

V usage is TRBV25-1 and J usage is TRBJ2-1, with TRBD1 matching over 8 bases. V trimming: 2 bases; J trimming: 14 bases; junction bases outside the gene matches: 11. CDR3 size: 14 residues. Germline CDR1 and CDR2: MGHDK and SYGVNS. CDR3 DNA: TGTGCCAGCAGTGAAATGGACACAGGGGGGCGGGAGTTCTTC. Residues: CASSEMDTGGREFF.

The chain is built from TRBV5-1 and TRBJ2-5, with unresolved D. Germline CDR1 SGHRS, CDR2 YFSETQ. CDR3 size: 14 residues. V lost 0 bases and J lost 1, with 7 bases in between. The DNA of the CDR3 is TGCGCCAGCAGCTTGGCCGGTACCCAAGAGACCCAGTACTTC. Translating it yields CASSLAGTQETQYF.

The V call is TRBV2, the J call TRBJ2-1; 11 bases fit TRBD1. The CDR3 has 15 residues. Germline trimming cut 7 bases from V and 8 bases from J; bases unmatched to any gene: 10. The germline V gene has CDR1 SNHLY and CDR2 FYNNEI. DNA for the CDR3: TGTGCCAGCAAGCGTGGACAGGGGGCAAGGGATGAGCAGTTCTTC. Residues: CASKRGQGARDEQFF.